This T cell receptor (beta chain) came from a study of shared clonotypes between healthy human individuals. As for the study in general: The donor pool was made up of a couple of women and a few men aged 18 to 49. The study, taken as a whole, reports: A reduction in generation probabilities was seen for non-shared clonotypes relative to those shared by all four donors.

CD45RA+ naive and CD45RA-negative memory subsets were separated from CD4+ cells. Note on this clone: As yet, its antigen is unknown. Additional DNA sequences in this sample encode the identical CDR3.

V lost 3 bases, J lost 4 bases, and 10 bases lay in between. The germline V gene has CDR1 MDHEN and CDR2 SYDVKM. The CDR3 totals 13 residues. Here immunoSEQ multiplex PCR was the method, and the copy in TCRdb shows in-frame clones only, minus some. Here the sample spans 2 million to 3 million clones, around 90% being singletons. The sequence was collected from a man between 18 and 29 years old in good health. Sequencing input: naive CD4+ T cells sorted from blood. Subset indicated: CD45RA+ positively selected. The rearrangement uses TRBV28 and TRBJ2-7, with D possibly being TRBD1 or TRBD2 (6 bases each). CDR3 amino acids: CASSFGGGYEQYF. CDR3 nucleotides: TGTGCCAGCAGTTTCGGAGGGGGATACGAGCAGTACTTC.